This T cell receptor (beta chain) was documented in a study of T cell responses to AZD1222 COVID-19 vaccine. Overall study results and limits: The peak T cell response came first, and repertoires were sampled only after it.

For this clone: Its antigen is still unknown.

Repertoires were generated with immunoSEQ multiplex PCR, while TCRdb's copy carries only in-frame clones and drops some. Found here are 150,000 to 200,000 clones, more than 90% of them singletons; the top ten hold over 1.5%. This CDR3 has 19 amino acids. The clonotype comes from an adult in good health. The rearrangement links TRBV21-1 to TRBJ2-1; no check of the table's D call, TRBD1, against the DNA was made. TRBV21-1 is deemed a pseudogene. The sequences come from peripheral blood, collected on day 0 of AZD1222 vaccination. CDR3 region: CASSAGQSPPSDLYNEQFF. As DNA, the CDR3 is TGTGCCAGCAGCGCCGGACAGAGCCCTCCGTCCGACTTGTACAATGAGCAGTTCTTC.